A selection of T cell receptor beta chains follows, all from one sample in a study of long-term antiretroviral therapy in people with HIV. The method was immunoSEQ multiplex PCR; TCRdb's version includes in-frame clones alone and lacks a portion of them. Altogether roughly 30,000 clones are present, over 65% being singletons, with the ten largest covering roughly 9%. Source: unsorted PBMCs, taken 4.8 to 5 years after starting antiretroviral therapy. These receptor sequences come from a man aged 35 to 55 with HIV. Each CDR3 is given with its conserved first and last residue. The D gene is left open where the match is weak. Clone sizes are given selectively: once, few, many, or a class where the clone is expanded.

V,size,D,J,DNA,CDR3
TRBV15,NA,NA,TRBJ1-5,TGTGCCACCAGCAGAGATAAGAGCAGGGCAAAGCAGCCCCAGCATTTT,CATSRDKSRAKQPQHF
TRBV5-1,once,TRBD2,TRBJ2-3,TGCGCCAGCAGCTTGTGGGGGGGAAGCACAGATACGCAGTATTTT,CASSLWGGSTDTQYF
TRBV18,NA,NA,TRBJ1-1,TGTGCCAGCTCACCCGGGACAACGAACCCTGAAGCTTTCTTT,CASSPGTTNPEAFF
TRBV6-1,NA,NA,TRBJ1-2,TGTGCCAGCAACCCCATCACAGGGCCCTATGGCTACACCTTC,CASNPITGPYGYTF
TRBV7-9,NA,NA,TRBJ2-7,TGTGCCAGCAGCTCCTATCCCCGGCAGGGCCCTTACGAGCAGTACTTC,CASSSYPRQGPYEQYF
TRBV27,NA,NA,TRBJ1-2,TGTGCCAGCAGTTTAACGTGGGGTGGGGCAAACTATGGCTACACCTTC,CASSLTWGGANYGYTF
TRBV9,NA,NA,TRBJ2-5,TGTGCCAGCAGCCCCTCTGTTGGCAGGGGAGGAGAGACCCAGTACTTC,CASSPSVGRGGETQYF
TRBV4-3,NA,TRBD1,TRBJ2-1,TGCGCCAGCAGCCGAGTAGACAGGGCCTCCTACAATGAGCAGTTCTTC,CASSRVDRASYNEQFF
TRBV28,NA,NA,TRBJ2-7,TGTGCCAGCAGTCCCCAAAGGGACTTCTACGAGCAGTACTTC,CASSPQRDFYEQYF
TRBV7-9,NA,NA,TRBJ2-7,TGTGCCAGCAGCGACCCGCAGGGTATCAGCTCGGGCGAGCAGTACTTC,CASSDPQGISSGEQYF
TRBV7-2,NA,TRBD2,TRBJ2-1,TGTGCCAGCAGCTTAGGCCTAGCGGGGGGAAACAATGAGCAGTTCTTC,CASSLGLAGGNNEQFF
TRBV7-3,NA,TRBD2,TRBJ2-1,TGTGCCAGCAGCCCTGGACTAGCGGAGGGAGGGGTCTTC,CASSPGLAEGGVF
TRBV5-4,NA,TRBD1,TRBJ1-1,TGTGCCAGCAGCTTGGTTCAGGGGGCAGACACTGAAGCTTTCTTT,CASSLVQGADTEAFF
TRBV19,NA,TRBD1,TRBJ1-5,TGTGCCAGTTCCTCCGGGACAGCTTATAGCAATCAGCCCCAGCATTTT,CASSSGTAYSNQPQHF
TRBV29-1,NA,TRBD2,TRBJ2-1,TGCAGCGTGGCGCAACTAGCGGGAGGAGGCAATGAGCAGTTCTTC,CSVAQLAGGGNEQFF
TRBV5-1,NA,NA,TRBJ2-4,TGCGCCAGCAGTTTGGGGGGGCCCAAAAACATTCAGTACTTC,CASSLGGPKNIQYF
TRBV30,NA,TRBD2,TRBJ2-2,TGTGCCTGGAGTGGGCTAGCGGGGGGGCGGCACACCGGGGAGCTGTTTTTT,CAWSGLAGGRHTGELFF
TRBV30,NA,NA,TRBJ2-2,TGTGCCTGGAGTCTATGGGGCGACACCGGGGAGCTGTTTTTT,CAWSLWGDTGELFF
TRBV11-2,NA,NA,TRBJ2-7,TGTGCCAGCAGCCCCGACAACTCCTACGAGCAGTACTTC,CASSPDNSYEQYF
TRBV4-1,NA,NA,TRBJ1-2,TGCGCCAGCAGCCAAGCGGGGTTAGGGACTCGCTACACCTTC,CASSQAGLGTRYTF
TRBV6-4,NA,TRBD1,TRBJ2-2,TGTGCCAGCAGCCGGGACAGGGGCACCGGGGAGCTGTTTTTT,CASSRDRGTGELFF
TRBV30,NA,NA,TRBJ2-2,TGTGCCTGGAGTGTAGCCGGGCTGGTTAGCGGGGAGCTGTTTTTT,CAWSVAGLVSGELFF
TRBV7-2,NA,TRBD2,TRBJ2-3,TGTGCCAGCAGCTTAGGGGGACTAGCGGGAGCGAATACGCAGTATTTT,CASSLGGLAGANTQYF
TRBV7-2,NA,TRBD2,TRBJ2-3,TGTGCCAGCAGCTTAGCGGGACTACCCACAGATACGCAGTATTTT,CASSLAGLPTDTQYF
TRBV7-9,NA,NA,TRBJ1-1,TGTGCCAGCAGCGCAGTCGTAGTGGGAGCTTTCTTT,CASSAVVVGAFF
TRBV12-5,NA,TRBD1,TRBJ1-5,TGTGCTAGTGGGTCGGGACAGGGGAATCAGCCCCAGCATTTT,CASGSGQGNQPQHF
TRBV11-2,NA,TRBD1,TRBJ2-7,TGTGCCAGCAGCTTAGGTCCGGGACAGGGGAGCTCCTACGAGCAGTACTTC,CASSLGPGQGSSYEQYF
TRBV7-7,NA,NA,TRBJ2-2,TGTGCCAGCAGGTCATTCGTGGGGCCAGCGGGCACCGGGGAGCTGTTTTTT,CASRSFVGPAGTGELFF
TRBV11-2,NA,NA,TRBJ1-3,TGTGCCAGCAGCTCACAAAGAAACACCATATATTTT,CASSSQRNTIYF
TRBV5-6,NA,NA,TRBJ2-5,TGTGCCAGCAGCTTGGCCCCCGGGACAAGCTTTCAAGAGACCCAGTACTTC,CASSLAPGTSFQETQYF
TRBV5-1,NA,NA,TRBJ1-1,TGCGCCAGCAGCTTGAGGGCGGTGGCGGATGAAGCTTTCTTT,CASSLRAVADEAFF
TRBV6-5,NA,NA,TRBJ1-5,TGTGCCAGCAGTAGATATAGCAATCAGCCCCAGCATTTT,CASSRYSNQPQHF
TRBV11-2,NA,NA,TRBJ2-5,TGTGCCAGCAGCTTAGATCGTTCGGCGGCTTTCCAAGAGACCCAGTACTTC,CASSLDRSAAFQETQYF
TRBV7-2,NA,NA,TRBJ2-7,TGTGCCAGCAGCTCGGGGCCCCTCGAGCAGTACTTC,CASSSGPLEQYF
TRBV10-3,NA,NA,TRBJ1-5,TGTGCCATCGGAGACGACAGGTTAATCCAGCCCCAGCATTTT,CAIGDDRLIQPQHF
TRBV27,NA,NA,TRBJ1-3,TGTGCCAGCAGTCCCCCAGGCGGCCTATCCATATATTTT,CASSPPGGLSIYF
TRBV6-1,NA,TRBD1,TRBJ2-7,TGTGCCAGCGGTGGAGAGAGGGGGCCCCAATACGAGCAGTACTTC,CASGGERGPQYEQYF
TRBV6-1,NA,NA,TRBJ2-3,TGTGCCAGCAGTGGGGGGGCGCTCCTCGATACGCAGTATTTT,CASSGGALLDTQYF
TRBV28,NA,TRBD2,TRBJ2-5,TGTGCCAGCAACCTAGCGGGAGTTCCCGAGACCCAGTACTTC,CASNLAGVPETQYF
TRBV9,NA,NA,TRBJ2-7,TGTGCCAGCAGCGTAGCTCCCGCATACGAGCAGTACTTC,CASSVAPAYEQYF
TRBV5-4,NA,NA,TRBJ2-7,TGTGCCAGCAGCTTGTGGGCGGGGGCATTCGAGCAGTACTTC,CASSLWAGAFEQYF
TRBV6-1,NA,NA,TRBJ2-4,TGTGCCAGCAGTGAGTGGCAGAAAAACATTCAGTACTTC,CASSEWQKNIQYF
TRBV7-2,NA,NA,TRBJ2-6,TGTGCCAGCAGCTTAGGTGGTGCGGTTGGGGCCAACGTCCTGACTTTC,CASSLGGAVGANVLTF
TRBV5-1,NA,NA,TRBJ2-5,TGCGCCAGCAGGCTCGGACTTCCGTCAAACCAAGAGACCCAGTACTTC,CASRLGLPSNQETQYF
TRBV9,NA,NA,TRBJ1-1,TGTGCCAGCAGTTTAGACCGGGACACTGAAGCTTTCTTT,CASSLDRDTEAFF
TRBV6-1,NA,NA,TRBJ2-7,TGTGCCAGCAGGGGGCTATCCTACGAGCAGTACTTC,CASRGLSYEQYF
TRBV11-3,NA,NA,TRBJ2-1,TGTGCCAGCAGCTTAGATGGGCCCGCTGTGAATGAGCAGTTCTTC,CASSLDGPAVNEQFF
TRBV21-1,NA,NA,TRBJ2-1,TGTGCCAGCAGCAAAGGAGGCTGGGATGAGCAGTTCTTC,CASSKGGWDEQFF
TRBV19,NA,NA,TRBJ2-7,TGTGCCAGTAGTATTTCGCCCGGTCAGGGCGAGCAGTACTTC,CASSISPGQGEQYF
TRBV30,NA,NA,TRBJ2-7,TGTGCCTGGAGTACTACAAGCTGGTACGAGCAGTACTTC,CAWSTTSWYEQYF
TRBV19,NA,NA,TRBJ1-2,TGTGCCAGTAGTGTGGGACACTCAAACTATGGCTACACCTTC,CASSVGHSNYGYTF
TRBV7-9,NA,NA,TRBJ2-5,TGTGCCAGCAGCGCCGGGGGGCAGCAAGAGACCCAGTACTTC,CASSAGGQQETQYF
TRBV10-1,few,TRBD2,TRBJ2-7,TGCGCCAGCAGTGAAATAACGGGAGGGATCTACGAGCAGTACTTC,CASSEITGGIYEQYF
TRBV30,NA,TRBD1,TRBJ2-7,TGTGCCTGGAACACCGGGACAGGGGGCGAGGAGCAGTACTTC,CAWNTGTGGEEQYF